The text below deals with one T cell receptor (beta chain). Its antigen is undetermined. The source of the sample is a study of cytomegalovirus exposure and HLA in healthy donors. Regarding the study as a whole: Specificity of a few CMV-associated chains for CMV antigens was verified in vitro.

The CDR3 is 11 amino acids. V lost 6 bases, J lost 4 bases, and 2 bases stayed unmatched. Germline CDR1 reads SQVTM; CDR2 reads ANQGSEA. Assay used: immunoSEQ multiplex PCR; TCRdb lists only in-frame clones, some missing. The table has about 170,000 clones, approximately 86% seen once. V and J are TRBV29-1 and TRBJ2-7; 8 bases map to TRBD1. Sequencing was done on a sample of PBMCs. The source of this sequence is a woman younger than 30 in good health and CMV-seronegative. CDR3 residues: CSVRTGYEQYF. CDR3 nucleotides: TGCAGCGTCCGGACAGGGTACGAGCAGTACTTC.